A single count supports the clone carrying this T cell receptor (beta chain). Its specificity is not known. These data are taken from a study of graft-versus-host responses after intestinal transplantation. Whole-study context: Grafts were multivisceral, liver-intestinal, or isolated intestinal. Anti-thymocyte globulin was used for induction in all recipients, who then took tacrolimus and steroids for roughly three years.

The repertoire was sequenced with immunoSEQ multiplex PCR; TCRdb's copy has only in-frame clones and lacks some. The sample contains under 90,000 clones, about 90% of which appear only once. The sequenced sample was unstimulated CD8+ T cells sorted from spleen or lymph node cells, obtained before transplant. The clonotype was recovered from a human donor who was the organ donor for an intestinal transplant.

In DNA form, the CDR3 reads TGTGCCAGCAGTCTCTTACCCGGGACAGACAATTCACCCCTCCACTTT. Translated, it gives CASSLLPGTDNSPLHF. V usage is TRBV28 and J usage is TRBJ1-6; 7 bases are a match to TRBD1. This CDR3 contains 16 residues. The ends lost 5 bases at V and 7 bases at J; junction bases unmatched: 11. The germline V gene has CDR1 MDHEN and CDR2 SYDVKM.